The 3 T cell receptor beta chains below come from one sample, sequenced in a study of STAT5B mutations in CD4+ large granular lymphocyte leukemia. Libraries were prepared by immunoSEQ multiplex PCR; TCRdb keeps only in-frame clonotypes and omits some of them. The repertoire holds some 40,000 clones, with approximately 86% as singletons. The sample was CD4+ T cells from blood buffy coats. Receptors were obtained from a human donor in good health.

The J gene is TRBJ1-5, the V gene TRBV18; D not resolved. V lost 6 bases and J 7 bases, leaving 25 bases between the germline ends. This CDR3 contains 17 residues. Per germline, CDR1 KGHSH and CDR2 LQKENI. The CDR3 sequence: CASSPRISPGDLQPQHF. The CDR3 bases are TGTGCCAGCTCCCCAAGGATCTCGCCCGGGGATCTACAGCCCCAGCATTTT.

This clone was recorded a few times. The chain has TRBV12-5 and TRBJ2-1, with 8 bases that match TRBD2. Germline-derived CDR1 and CDR2 are LGHNT and FRNRAP. V gave up 0 bases and J gave up 8 bases; unmatched junction bases: 3. This CDR3 is 14 amino acids long. The CDR3 nucleotides are TGTGCTAGTGGTTTGGTACCGGGGGGGGATGAGCAGTTCTTC. Translated: CASGLVPGGDEQFF.

This clone was counted between two and nine times. This sequence joins TRBV19 and TRBJ2-5; D might be TRBD1 or TRBD2, each matching 5 bases. V lost 1 base, J lost 3 bases, and 15 bases lay in between. Germline V gene data show CDR1 as LNHDA and CDR2 as SQIVND (reference sequence). The CDR3 runs to 16 residues. The CDR3 loop is CASSIGSSGHKETQYF. As DNA, the CDR3 is TGTGCCAGTAGTATAGGTTCATCGGGGCACAAAGAGACCCAGTACTTC.